This T cell receptor (beta chain) is from a study of T cell responses to AZD1222 COVID-19 vaccine. Overall study context: Second doses that came at about 4 or about 12 weeks were put together. Study results and caveats: Among the donors, most were white British and more were female, and clonal diversity was possibly underestimated. The study found Spike-specific TCR breadth and depth rose after two AZD1222 doses.

This CDR3 comprises 18 residues. V was trimmed by 4 bases and J by 0 bases, leaving 19 bases between them. Germline lookup yields CDR1 LGHNA and CDR2 YSLEER. Remarks on this clone: Antigen: not known.

Some clones are missing from TCRdb's copy, which holds only in-frame ones; the method was immunoSEQ multiplex PCR. The sample contains about 72,000 clones, roughly 85% of which appear only once. The clonotype originates from an adult in good health. The chain recombines TRBV4-3 with TRBJ2-1; perhaps TRBD2 as D (5 bases). This specimen was peripheral blood, taken on day 0 of AZD1222 vaccination. This CDR3 reads CASSRKTTATGSYNEQFF. The CDR3, as DNA: TGCGCCAGCAGCCGCAAGACTACAGCTACGGGCTCCTACAATGAGCAGTTCTTC.